Listed below are T cell receptor beta chains from one sample, sequenced in a study of blood T cell repertoires in COVID-19. Method: immunoSEQ multiplex PCR; TCRdb's copy keeps in-frame clones and lacks some. This repertoire shows almost 250,000 clones, around 89% found once; its top ten account for roughly 3.7%. Sequencing was carried out using PBMCs or T cells enriched from blood (not recorded which). The origin of the receptors is a woman younger than 45 who had recovered from COVID-19. Each CDR3 is given with its conserved first and last residue. D genes are given only for firm matches. Rows give clone size only sometimes, using once, few, many, or a class for an expanded clone.

>TRBV3-1/TRBV3-2|once|TRBJ2-7|TRBD2
TGTGCCAGCAGCCCCCCAACCGCGGGAGCCTTCTACGAGCAGTACTTC
CASSPPTAGAFYEQYF
>TRBV7-2|.|TRBJ1-5|TRBD1
TGTGCCAGCAGCTTGGGACAGCTACACATCAATCAGCCCCAGCATTTT
CASSLGQLHINQPQHF
>TRBV7-9|.|TRBJ1-3|.
TGTGCCAGCAGCCAGACAATGGTTTCTGGAAACACCATATATTTT
CASSQTMVSGNTIYF
>TRBV7-2|.|TRBJ1-1|.
TGTGCCAGCAGGGCCCCCCCCGCTGAAGCTTTCTTT
CASRAPPAEAFF
>TRBV3-1/TRBV3-2|.|TRBJ1-1|TRBD1
TGTGCCAGCATCGAAGCCGGGACAGGGGGCGCGGCTTTCTTT
CASIEAGTGGAAFF
>TRBV4-3|.|TRBJ2-1|TRBD2
TGCGCCAGCAGGCGGGGGGATGAGCAGTTCTTC
CASRRGDEQFF
>TRBV28|.|TRBJ2-3|TRBD2
TGTGCCAGCAGCTCCCCGGGACTAGCAGGAGGAGATACGCAGTATTTT
CASSSPGLAGGDTQYF
>TRBV5-1|.|TRBJ2-7|TRBD1
TGCGCCAGCAGCTTGGAGAGGGGGCCATCCTACGAGCAGTACTTC
CASSLERGPSYEQYF
>TRBV10-3|.|TRBJ2-7|TRBD1
TGTGCCATCAGCCTGACAGGGATCGGCGAGCAGTACTTC
CAISLTGIGEQYF
>TRBV6-2/TRBV6-3|once|TRBJ1-1|.
TGTGCCAGCAGTTTAGGACAGACCCAGGGAGCTTTCTTT
CASSLGQTQGAFF
>TRBV19|.|TRBJ1-3|.
TGTGCCAGCAAGCTGGCAGGATTGAGAGGAAACACCATATATTTT
CASKLAGLRGNTIYF
>TRBV6-4|few|TRBJ2-2|TRBD1
TGTGCCAGCAGTAGAGGAGGACAGGGGCTTTACACCGGGGAGCTGTTTTTT
CASSRGGQGLYTGELFF
>TRBV27|.|TRBJ2-1|TRBD2
TGTGCCAGCAGTCTTACCTACCCCCGTCTAGCGGGAGCGGGGGACCATGAGCAGTTCTTC
CASSLTYPRLAGAGDHEQFF
>TRBV6-4|many|TRBJ2-1|TRBD2
TGTGCCAGCAGCCCAGCGGGGGGTTCCTACAATGAGCAGTTCTTC
CASSPAGGSYNEQFF
>TRBV9|few|TRBJ1-3|TRBD1
TGTGCCAGCAGCTCCGGACAGGGGACAGAAGGAAACACCATATATTTT
CASSSGQGTEGNTIYF
>TRBV19|.|TRBJ1-2|TRBD1
TGTGCCAGTACCCATAGGGGGCAGGGCTATGGCTACACCTTC
CASTHRGQGYGYTF
>TRBV19|.|TRBJ2-3|.
TGTGCCAGTAGTATAGATTTCCCCGTCTCGGGAGAAGCAGATACGCAGTATTTT
CASSIDFPVSGEADTQYF